This entry features one T cell receptor beta chain sequence. The entry originates in a study of blood T cell repertoires in COVID-19. Clones were sequenced by immunoSEQ multiplex PCR, and TCRdb holds only the in-frame ones, with some missing. The data contain around 250,000 clones, about 85% of them singletons. Participants' reported clinical history set cohort assignment. CDR1 is WNHNN and CDR2 is SYGVQD in the germline V gene (reference sequence). The CDR3 runs to 15 residues. The ends were cut back, 0 bases at V and 4 bases at J, with 13 bases in the middle. The rearrangement uses TRBV10-1 and TRBJ2-7, with TRBD2 as a possible D gene (5 bases). The sample was PBMCs or T cells enriched from blood (not recorded which). The sequence derives from a woman aged 50 to 60 who had been exposed to COVID-19. In DNA, the CDR3 is TGCGCCAGCAGTGAGTCGAATTACGGAGGATACGAGCAGTACTTC. Translation gives CASSESNYGGYEQYF.